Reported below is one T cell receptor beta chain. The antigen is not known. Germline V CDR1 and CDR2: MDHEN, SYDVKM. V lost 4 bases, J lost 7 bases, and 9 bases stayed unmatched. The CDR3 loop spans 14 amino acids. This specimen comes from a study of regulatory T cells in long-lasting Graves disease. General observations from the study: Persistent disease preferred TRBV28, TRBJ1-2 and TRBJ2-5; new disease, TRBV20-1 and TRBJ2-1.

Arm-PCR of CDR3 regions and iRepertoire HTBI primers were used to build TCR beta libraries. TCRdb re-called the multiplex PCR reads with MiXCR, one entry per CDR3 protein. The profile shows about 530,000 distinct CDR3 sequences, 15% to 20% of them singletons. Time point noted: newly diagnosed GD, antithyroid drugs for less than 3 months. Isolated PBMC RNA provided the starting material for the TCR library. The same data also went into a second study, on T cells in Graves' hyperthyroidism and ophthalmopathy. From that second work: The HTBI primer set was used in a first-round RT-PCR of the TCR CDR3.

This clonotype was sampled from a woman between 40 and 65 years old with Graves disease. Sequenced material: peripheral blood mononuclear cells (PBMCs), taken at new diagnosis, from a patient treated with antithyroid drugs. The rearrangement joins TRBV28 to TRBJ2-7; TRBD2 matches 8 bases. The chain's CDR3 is CASSSGGAGGEQYF. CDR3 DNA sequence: TGTGCCAGCAGTTCGGGGGGGGCTGGGGGGGAGCAGTACTTC.